The T cell receptor beta chain under discussion was sequenced for a study of CD8 T cells in Susac syndrome. Sequencing of TCR beta was undertaken in CD8+ and CD4+ T cells derived from blood. The germline CDR1 and CDR2 sequences are LNHNV and YYDKDF (reference sequence). This CDR3 region has 15 residues. V lost 0 bases and J lost 10, with 18 bases in between. A quantity of 0.5 to 1 ug RNA underwent reverse transcription using random hexamers. TCRdb re-derived calls from the immunoSEQ multiplex PCR reads in MiXCR, one entry per CDR3 protein. The top ten hold around 0.08% of the sample, which has some 150,000 distinct CDR3 sequences, 94% seen once.

Sequenced: CD4+ T cells from PBMCs. The chain couples TRBV15 to TRBJ1-1; no reliable D call. This TCR derives from a human donor in good health. This chain's CDR3 is CATSRDRKITRLAFF. The CDR3 nucleotides read TGTGCCACCAGCAGAGATAGGAAAATAACACGTCTAGCTTTCTTT.